The 30 T cell receptor beta chains below all came from one sample that was sequenced in a study of chemoradiotherapy in HPV16-positive cancers. TCRdb's copy holds only in-frame clones and misses some; the assay was immunoSEQ multiplex PCR. The data show just under 2,500 clones, 80% to 85% seen once. This specimen was tumor tissue, taken from a patient who underwent chemoradiotherapy. Receptor source: a human donor with HPV-associated anogenital cancer.

The chain links TRBV7-9 to TRBJ2-7, with TRBD1 matching 10 bases. Germline V gene data show CDR1 as SEHNR and CDR2 as FQNEAQ (reference sequence). The CDR3 spans 15 residues. V shed 5 bases, J shed 3 bases, and the junction held 7 bases outside the gene matches. The CDR3 nucleotides read TGTGCCAGCAGCCAACTCCGGGACAGGGGCTACGAGCAGTACTTC. Residues: CASSQLRDRGYEQYF.

The chain links TRBV4-1 to TRBJ2-3; D gene uncertain. Germline V gives CDR1 MGHRA, CDR2 YSYEKL. CDR3 length equals 14 residues. The V end lost 1 base, the J end lost 1 base, and 6 bases lay between the germline ends. The CDR3 protein is CASSQGWGTDTQYF. DNA for the CDR3: TGCGCCAGCAGCCAAGGGTGGGGCACAGATACGCAGTATTTT.

This chain connects TRBV7-8 to TRBJ1-2, with 9 bases lining up with TRBD1. This CDR3 spans 16 amino acids. The V gene's germline CDR1 is SGHVS and CDR2 FQNEAQ. The ends lost 5 bases at V and 0 bases at J; junction bases unmatched: 7. The CDR3 sequence: CASSEGQGHPNYGYTF. CDR3 in DNA: TGTGCCAGCAGCGAGGGACAGGGCCACCCTAACTATGGCTACACCTTC.

CDR3 sequence reads: CASSLVFGSYNEQFF. CDR3 sequence (DNA): TGTGCCAGCAGCTTAGTATTCGGGAGTTACAATGAGCAGTTCTTC. This rearrangement joins TRBV11-1 to TRBJ2-1; D is possibly TRBD2 (6 bases). The germline V gene encodes CDR1 SGHAT and CDR2 FQDESV (reference sequence). This CDR3 has 15 amino acids. V lost 1 base and J lost 4, with 11 bases in between.

This sequence joins TRBV16 and TRBJ1-3; a possible D gene is TRBD1 (5 bases). The CDR3 covers 16 residues. V lost 0 bases and J 3 bases, leaving 12 bases between the germline ends. Germline V lookup: CDR1 KGHSY, CDR2 FQNENV. CDR3 sequence reads: CASSQSSGQYGNTIYF. Written as DNA, the CDR3 is TGTGCCAGCAGCCAATCTTCAGGGCAGTATGGAAACACCATATATTTT.

The chain combines TRBV22-1 with TRBJ2-6; no DNA check was done on the table's D call, TRBD2. TRBV22-1 is annotated as a pseudogene. CDR3 length: 17 amino acids. For the CDR3, the DNA is TGTCCTGGGAGGTGGTCGAGCGAACAAAGTCGGGCCAACGTCCTGACTTTC. Translated: CPGRWSSEQSRANVLTF.

The gene calls are TRBV29-1 and TRBJ2-7; TRBD2 matches 8 bases. The CDR3 extends over 14 amino acids. Germline CDR1 and CDR2: SQVTM and ANQGSEA. V shed 3 bases and J 5 bases; nucleotides not matched to a gene: 9. CDR3 DNA: TGCAGCGTTGAGTATACTAGCGGAGTCGACGAGCAGTACTTC. Its translation: CSVEYTSGVDEQYF.

The V and J genes are TRBV2 and TRBJ2-7; D remains ambiguous. The V gene's germline CDR1 is SNHLY and CDR2 FYNNEI. This CDR3 has 12 amino acids. V lost 7 bases to trimming and J lost 3 bases, with 10 bases between them. The CDR3 DNA sequence: TGTGCCAGCATTTCTTCCCGCTACGAGCAGTACTTC. Translation gives CASISSRYEQYF.

This clone was observed a few times. The chain couples TRBV5-8 to TRBJ1-5, with D maybe TRBD1 (6 bases). Per germline, CDR1 SGHTS and CDR2 YDEGEE. Trimming removed 7 bases from V and 7 bases from J, with 21 bases in between. The CDR3 loop spans 15 amino acids. The CDR3 DNA follows: TGTGCCAGCGGCAAACCACAGGGTCTGCGGCAGCCCCAGCATTTT. This encodes CASGKPQGLRQPQHF.

The rearrangement joins TRBV11-2 to TRBJ2-3; a possible D gene is TRBD1 (6 bases). Germline V gene lookup returns CDR1 SGHAT and CDR2 FQNNGV. V gave up 5 bases and J gave up 0 bases, with 12 bases separating them. The CDR3 totals 15 residues. The CDR3 nucleotides read TGTGCCAGCAGCGGACAGCGTACTAGCACAGATACGCAGTATTTT. It translates to CASSGQRTSTDTQYF. The entire variable domain, with the rest obtained from reference TRBV11-2 and TRBJ2-3, is as follows: EAGVAQSPRYKIIEKRQSVAFWCNPISGHATLYWYQQILGQGPKLLIQFQNNGVVDDSQLPKDRFSAERLKGVDSTLKIQPAKLEDSAVYLCASSGQRTSTDTQYFGPGTRLTVL.

V is TRBV7-8 and J is TRBJ1-2; D is perhaps TRBD1 (6 bases). The CDR3 consists of 14 residues. Trimming stripped 1 base from V and 4 bases from J, with 10 bases between. Germline V gene sequence: CDR1 SGHVS, CDR2 FQNEAQ. Here the CDR3 DNA reads TGTGCCAGCAGCTTAGTTGGACAGATCTATGGCTACACCTTC. Translating it yields CASSLVGQIYGYTF.

The genes are TRBV9 and TRBJ1-5; possibly TRBD1 for D (6 bases). CDR1 SGDLS and CDR2 YYNGEE come from the germline V gene. V lost 4 bases and J 0 bases, leaving 11 bases between the germline ends. This CDR3 contains 15 residues. CDR3 region: CASSREQGSNQPQHF. CDR3 nucleotides: TGTGCCAGCAGCAGAGAACAGGGTAGCAATCAGCCCCAGCATTTT.

V gene TRBV6-1 combines with J gene TRBJ1-1; possible D gene TRBD1, 5 bases. In germline, CDR1 is MNHNS, CDR2 SASEGT. V lost 3 bases to trimming and J lost 5 bases, with 16 bases between them. The CDR3 is 15 residues long. The CDR3 DNA follows: TGTGCCAGCAGTGATGAGGGGAGGGTGGGTACTGAAGCTTTCTTT. It translates to CASSDEGRVGTEAFF.

The chain uses TRBV15 and TRBJ2-5; D ambiguous. The V gene's germline CDR1 is LNHNV and CDR2 YYDKDF (reference sequence). The CDR3 runs 12 residues. V shed 5 bases and J shed 5 bases, with 9 bases lying between them. CDR3 residues: CATSLGWETQYF. Here the CDR3 DNA reads TGTGCCACCAGCTTGGGGTGGGAGACCCAGTACTTC.

The chain couples TRBV6-6 to TRBJ2-1; TRBD1 might be the D (5 bases). The CDR3 length is 13 residues. Trimming left V 2 bases short and J 7 bases short, with 9 bases between. Per germline, CDR1 MNHNY and CDR2 SVGAGI (reference sequence). The DNA for the CDR3 is TGTGCCAGCAGTTACCTGCAGGGAAATGAGCAGTTCTTC. Translation gives CASSYLQGNEQFF.

This chain uses TRBV7-9 with TRBJ1-4; no clear D gene. V was cut by 6 bases and J by 3 bases, with 14 bases left in between. This CDR3 contains 15 residues. Germline V gives CDR1 SEHNR, CDR2 FQNEAQ (reference sequence). The CDR3 spells CASSRSGLSNEKLFF. The CDR3 DNA reads TGTGCCAGCAGTCGTAGCGGGTTATCTAATGAAAAACTGTTTTTT.

This clone was seen only a few times. This sequence joins TRBV30 and TRBJ2-7; TRBD1 aligns across 11 bases. The CDR3 runs to 14 residues. Germline CDR1 reads GTSNPN; CDR2 reads SVGIG (reference sequence). V gave up 0 bases and J gave up 6 bases; unmatched junction bases: 4. In DNA form, the CDR3 reads TGTGCCTGGAGTGTTGGACAGGGGGCCTCCGAGCAGTACTTC. This gives the protein CAWSVGQGASEQYF.

On this clone itself: One end of the junction is discordant with germline, which a read error may explain. The chain links TRBV4-3 to TRBJ1-2; D is possibly TRBD1 (5 bases). CDR1 is LGHNA and CDR2 is YSLEER in the germline V gene. The CDR3 has 13 residues. CDR3 bases: TGCGTCAGCAGCGAACGGGGGATCTATGGCTACACCTTC. It is translated as CVSSERGIYGYTF.

In its sample, this clone is large (0.1 to 1%). The chain combines TRBV28 with TRBJ1-1, with D possibly TRBD1 on 5 matching bases. From germline, CDR1 is MDHEN and CDR2 SYDVKM. The V end lost 11 bases, the J end lost 0 bases, and 19 bases lay between the germline ends. The CDR3 has 15 amino acids. CDR3 DNA sequence: TGTGCCTCCTGTTTTGACAGAAATCTGAACACTGAAGCTTTCTTT. This translates into CASCFDRNLNTEAFF.

The chain carries TRBV5-1 and TRBJ1-3, with D maybe TRBD1 (5 bases). CDR3 length: 15 residues. Per germline, CDR1 SGHRS and CDR2 YFSETQ. The V end lost 3 bases, the J end lost 0 bases, and 10 bases lay between the germline ends. The CDR3 sequence: CASSSAGYSGNTIYF. CDR3 nucleotide sequence: TGCGCCAGCAGCTCGGCAGGGTACTCTGGAAACACCATATATTTT.

This clone was recorded only once. The V gene is TRBV29-1, the J gene TRBJ2-7, with D possibly being TRBD2 (5 bases). CDR1 is SQVTM, CDR2 ANQGSEA, per germline. Trimming stripped 4 bases from V and 1 base from J, with 14 bases between. The CDR3 covers 14 residues. The CDR3 DNA reads TGCAGCGTTGCCTCTAGTACTAGTTCCTACGAGCAGTACTTC. Translation gives CSVASSTSSYEQYF.

The gene calls are TRBV4-3 and TRBJ1-1; the D gene is possibly TRBD1 (6 bases). This CDR3 spans 17 amino acids. The V and J ends lost 0 bases and 3 bases respectively, with 17 bases between them. Germline CDR1 LGHNA, CDR2 YSLEER. The CDR3 here is CASSQDTGRGPDTEAFF. The CDR3 DNA is TGCGCCAGCAGCCAAGATACAGGGAGGGGACCGGACACTGAAGCTTTCTTT.

V gene TRBV11-2 combines with J gene TRBJ2-7; D may be TRBD2 (5 bases). Trimming shortened V by 0 bases and J by 2 bases, and 11 bases separated the two germline ends. The CDR3 runs 15 residues. Germline values: CDR1 SGHAT, CDR2 FQNNGV. CDR3 amino acids: CASSLDQLDTYEQYF. The CDR3 DNA is TGTGCCAGCAGCTTAGATCAACTAGATACCTACGAGCAGTACTTC. Full variable domain (rest looked up from reference TRBV11-2 and TRBJ2-7): EAGVAQSPRYKIIEKRQSVAFWCNPISGHATLYWYQQILGQGPKLLIQFQNNGVVDDSQLPKDRFSAERLKGVDSTLKIQPAKLEDSAVYLCASSLDQLDTYEQYFGPGTRLTVT.

The chain combines TRBV5-1 with TRBJ1-1; D perhaps matches TRBD1 (6 bases). The V end was cut by 2 bases, the J end by 5 bases, with 13 bases between. CDR3 length equals 14 residues. Germline lookup yields CDR1 SGHRS and CDR2 YFSETQ. The CDR3, as DNA: TGCGCCAGCAGCTTCGGGGGGCGCTTGACTGAAGCTTTCTTT. It specifies CASSFGGRLTEAFF.

This clone was counted a few times. V and J are TRBV7-2 and TRBJ2-5, with 9 bases identical to TRBD1. V trimming: 5 bases; J trimming: 5 bases; junction bases outside the gene matches: 6. This CDR3 is built from 14 residues. Germline CDR1 reads SGHTA; CDR2 reads FQGNSA. DNA of the CDR3: TGTGCCAGCAGCCGGGACAGGGCAGCGGAGACCCAGTACTTC. Its protein is CASSRDRAAETQYF.

The J gene is TRBJ2-3, the V gene TRBV9; D may be TRBD2 (7 bases). Looked up from germline, CDR1 is SGDLS and CDR2 is YYNGEE. This CDR3 has 16 amino acids. The V and J ends lost 0 bases and 2 bases respectively, with 13 bases between them. The CDR3 spells CASSVGREGDTDTQYF. The CDR3 nucleotides are TGTGCCAGCAGCGTAGGGAGGGAGGGGGACACAGATACGCAGTATTTT.

The genes are TRBV30 and TRBJ2-1; D not certain. CDR1 and CDR2 (germline): GTSNPN, SVGIG (reference sequence). The CDR3 length is 13 residues. Trimming took off 0 bases at V and 8 bases at J, with 11 bases between the two ends. The DNA of the CDR3 is TGTGCCTGGAGTGTTAACCTGTTCCATGAGCAGTTCTTC. It is translated as CAWSVNLFHEQFF.

This chain joins TRBV28 and TRBJ1-1; D is unresolved. V was pared by 1 base and J by 1 base, with 10 bases between. This CDR3 has 15 residues. Germline V gene data show CDR1 as MDHEN and CDR2 as SYDVKM. CDR3: CASSLFRAENTEAFF. CDR3 DNA sequence: TGTGCCAGCAGTTTATTCCGGGCCGAGAACACTGAAGCTTTCTTT.

The genes are TRBV19 and TRBJ1-1; tentatively, D is TRBD1 (5 bases). V was cut by 4 bases and J by 6 bases, with 18 bases left in between. This CDR3 has 15 amino acids. Germline V CDR1 and CDR2: LNHDA, SQIVND (reference sequence). For the CDR3, the DNA is TGTGCCAGTAGTAGCGGAAGGACACTGGTAGCTGAAGCTTTCTTT. It yields the protein CASSSGRTLVAEAFF.

The V call is TRBV2, the J call TRBJ1-1, with D perhaps matching TRBD1 (5 bases). Between the trimmed V and J ends, which lost 4 bases and 1 base, there was a span of 7 bases. Germline assignment: CDR1 SNHLY and CDR2 FYNNEI. This CDR3 is 13 amino acids long. The CDR3 spells CASSGQGNTEAFF. The CDR3 bases are TGTGCCAGCAGTGGGCAGGGGAACACTGAAGCTTTCTTT.